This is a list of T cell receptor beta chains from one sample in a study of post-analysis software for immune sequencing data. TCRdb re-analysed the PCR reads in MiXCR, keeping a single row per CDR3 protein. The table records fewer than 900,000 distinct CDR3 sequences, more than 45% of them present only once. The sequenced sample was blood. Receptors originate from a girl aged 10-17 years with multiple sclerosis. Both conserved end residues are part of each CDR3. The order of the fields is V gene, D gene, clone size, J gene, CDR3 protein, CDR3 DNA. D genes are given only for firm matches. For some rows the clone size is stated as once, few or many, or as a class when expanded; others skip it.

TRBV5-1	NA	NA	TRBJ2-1	CASSLSSGSNNEQFF	TGCGCCAGCAGCTTGAGCAGCGGGTCTAACAATGAACAGTTCTTC
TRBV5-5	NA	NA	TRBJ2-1	CASSLWDEYEQFF	TGTGCCAGCAGCTTGTGGGATGAGTATGAGCAGTTCTTC
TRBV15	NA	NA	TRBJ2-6	CATSSLRTSGANVLTF	TGTGCCACCAGCAGCCTTCGTACGTCTGGGGCCAACGTCCTGACTTTC
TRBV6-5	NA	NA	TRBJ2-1	CASSYSKGNEQFF	TGTGCCAGCAGTTACTCGAAGGGCAATGAGCAGTTCTTC
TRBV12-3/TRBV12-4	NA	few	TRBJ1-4	CASSLPGTEKLFF	TGTGCCAGCAGTTTACCCGGTACGGAAAAACTGTTTTTT
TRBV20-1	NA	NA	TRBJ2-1	CSASKLAVYNEQFF	TGCAGTGCTAGTAAGTTAGCGGTATACAATGAGCAGTTCTTC
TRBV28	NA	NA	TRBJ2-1	CASSIRGDSGNEQFF	TGTGCCAGCAGCATCAGAGGGGACTCGGGCAATGAGCAGTTCTTC
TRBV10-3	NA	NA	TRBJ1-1	CAISESGDTGNTEAFF	TGTGCCATCAGTGAGTCTGGGGACACGGGGAACACTGAAGCTTTCTTT
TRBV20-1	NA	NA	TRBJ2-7	CSAREWRLGAYEQYF	TGCAGTGCTAGAGAATGGCGGTTGGGGGCCTACGAGCAGTACTTC
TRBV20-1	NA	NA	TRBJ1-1	CSAKPPGQMGTEAFF	TGCAGTGCTAAACCACCGGGACAAATGGGCACTGAAGCTTTCTTT
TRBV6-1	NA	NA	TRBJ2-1	CASIARGRRAPSNEQFF	TGTGCCAGCATCGCCCGCGGGCGGAGGGCCCCCAGCAATGAGCAGTTCTTC
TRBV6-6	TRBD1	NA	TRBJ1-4	CASSYWQGAATNEKLFF	TGTGCCAGCAGTTACTGGCAGGGGGCCGCAACTAATGAAAAACTGTTTTTT
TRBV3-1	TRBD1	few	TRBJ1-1	CASSRRTGTTEAFF	TGTGCCAGCAGCCGTCGGACAGGAACCACTGAAGCTTTCTTT
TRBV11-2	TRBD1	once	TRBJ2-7	CASSRDSPVYEQYF	TGTGCCAGCAGCCGGGACAGCCCCGTCTACGAGCAGTACTTC
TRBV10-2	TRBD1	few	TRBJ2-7	CASSEGQRSYEQYF	TGCGCCAGCAGCGAGGGACAGCGCTCCTACGAGCAGTACTTC
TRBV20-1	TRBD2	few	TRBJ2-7	CSARDPLAGAPYF	TGCAGTGCTAGAGATCCATTGGCGGGAGCACCGTACTTC
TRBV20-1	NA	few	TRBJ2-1	CSARRYEQFF	TGCAGTGCTAGGCGTTATGAGCAGTTCTTC
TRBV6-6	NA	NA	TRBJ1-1	CASSYSGKAEAFF	TGTGCCAGCAGTTACTCAGGGAAGGCTGAAGCTTTCTTT
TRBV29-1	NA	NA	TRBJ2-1	CSVRTERLSSYNEQFF	TGCAGCGTGCGCACAGAGCGGTTAAGCTCCTACAATGAGCAGTTCTTC
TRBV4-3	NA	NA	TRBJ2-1	CASSQEWYREQFF	TGCGCCAGCAGCCAAGAGTGGTATCGCGAGCAGTTCTTC
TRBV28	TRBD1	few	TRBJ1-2	CASSRDRMIYGYTF	TGTGCCAGCAGTCGGGACAGGATGATCTATGGCTACACCTTC
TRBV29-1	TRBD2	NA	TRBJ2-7	CSVVLGTSGFYEQYF	TGCAGCGTTGTATTGGGGACTAGCGGATTCTACGAGCAGTACTTC
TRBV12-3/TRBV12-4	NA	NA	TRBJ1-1	CASTHRVNTEAFF	TGTGCCAGCACCCACAGGGTGAACACTGAAGCTTTCTTT
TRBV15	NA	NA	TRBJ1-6	CATSSGRGSSPLHF	TGTGCCACCAGCAGCGGCAGGGGTTCCTCACCCCTCCACTTT
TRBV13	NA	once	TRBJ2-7	CASSLGRGIHEQYF	TGTGCCAGCAGCTTAGGCCGGGGAATACACGAGCAGTACTTC
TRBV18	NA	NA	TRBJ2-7	CTSSTKAGYEQYF	TGTACCAGCTCAACCAAGGCAGGGTACGAGCAGTACTTC
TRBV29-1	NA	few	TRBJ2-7	CSVGAAGVRYYEQYF	TGCAGCGTAGGGGCGGCTGGGGTTCGATACTACGAGCAGTACTTC